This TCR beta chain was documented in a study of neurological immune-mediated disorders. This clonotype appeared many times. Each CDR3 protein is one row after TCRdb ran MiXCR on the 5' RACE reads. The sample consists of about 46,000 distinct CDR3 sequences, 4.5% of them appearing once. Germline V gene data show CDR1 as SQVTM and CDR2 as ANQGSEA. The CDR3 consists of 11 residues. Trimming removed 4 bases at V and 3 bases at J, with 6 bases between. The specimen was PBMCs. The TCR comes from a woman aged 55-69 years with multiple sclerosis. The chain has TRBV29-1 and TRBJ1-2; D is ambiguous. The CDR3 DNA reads TGCAGCGTTGGAGGAGACTATGGCTACACCTTC. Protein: CSVGGDYGYTF.